The 6 T cell receptor beta chains listed next were all sequenced from one sample in a study of Ad26.COV2.S vaccination and SARS-CoV-2 variants. Libraries were prepared by immunoSEQ multiplex PCR; TCRdb keeps only in-frame clonotypes and omits some of them. Among 400,000 to 450,000 clones listed, 90% were seen once. Treatment noted: approximately 18 received Ad26.COV2.S at low or high dose, single or two shots; 5 received placebo; per-sample allocation not given. Samples analyzed were those drawn on day 63 after the first vaccine or placebo injection. The specimen comprised peripheral blood, sampled in a trial of Ad26.COV2.S vaccine versus placebo. These TCRs come from a person aged 18 to 59 who received the Ad26.COV2.S COVID-19 vaccine or a placebo.

The J gene is TRBJ1-1, the V gene TRBV7-8, with D unclear. V lost 0 bases and J 0 bases, leaving 5 bases between the germline ends. The CDR3 runs to 14 residues. Germline V lookup: CDR1 SGHVS, CDR2 FQNEAQ. The chain's CDR3 is CASSLARMNTEAFF. In DNA form, the CDR3 reads TGTGCCAGCAGCTTAGCCCGTATGAACACTGAAGCTTTCTTT.

This clone was seen only once. CDR3 sequence: CASSLVLAGEGYNEQFF. CDR3 nucleotide sequence: TGCGCCAGCAGCTTGGTACTAGCGGGAGAAGGGTACAATGAGCAGTTCTTC. J is TRBJ2-1 and V is TRBV5-1; the match to TRBD2 covers 11 bases. The germline V gene has CDR1 SGHRS and CDR2 YFSETQ. The CDR3 runs 17 residues. With 0 bases clipped from V and 4 bases from J, the junction kept 6 bases outside the gene matches. Full variable domain (remainder filled in from reference TRBV5-1 and TRBJ2-1): KAGVTQTPRYLIKTRGQQVTLSCSPISGHRSVSWYQQTPGQGLQFLFEYFSETQRNKGNFPGRFSGRQFSNSRSEMNVSTLELGDSALYLCASSLVLAGEGYNEQFFGPGTRLTVL.

The rearrangement joins TRBV7-2 to TRBJ2-3; TRBD2 aligns across 12 bases. The CDR3 is 16 amino acids. V trimming: 1 base; J trimming: 10 bases; junction bases outside the gene matches: 9. CDR1 SGHTA and CDR2 FQGNSA come from the germline V gene. The chain's CDR3 is CASSLVGLAGGPPQYF. For the CDR3, the DNA is TGTGCCAGCAGCTTAGTTGGGCTAGCGGGAGGGCCGCCGCAGTATTTT.

The chain carries TRBV7-9 and TRBJ2-5; D may be TRBD2 (6 bases). The CDR3 covers 14 residues. V lost 6 bases to trimming and J lost 5 bases, with 16 bases between them. CDR1 and CDR2 (germline): SEHNR, FQNEAQ (reference sequence). CDR3 coding DNA: TGTGCCAGCAGACAGACGGCCCGGGGGGAGACCCAGTACTTC. Protein: CASRQTARGETQYF.

This sequence joins TRBV5-5 and TRBJ1-3; a weak D match, TRBD1 (5 bases). This CDR3 comprises 15 residues. The germline V gene encodes CDR1 SGHKS and CDR2 YYEKEE (reference sequence). V lost 4 bases and J lost 4, with 15 bases in between. CDR3 bases: TGTGCCAGCAGCACGCATGGACAAAGAGGAAACACCATATATTTT. It codes for CASSTHGQRGNTIYF.

V gene TRBV5-6 combines with J gene TRBJ1-5, with D maybe TRBD1 (6 bases). This CDR3 contains 15 residues. The V gene lost 5 bases and the J gene lost 5 bases, with 17 bases spanning the gap. Germline values: CDR1 SGHDT, CDR2 YYEEEE. The DNA of the CDR3 is TGTGCCAGCAGTTTAGGGGCGAGGGGGGATCAGCCCCAGCATTTT. Translated: CASSLGARGDQPQHF.